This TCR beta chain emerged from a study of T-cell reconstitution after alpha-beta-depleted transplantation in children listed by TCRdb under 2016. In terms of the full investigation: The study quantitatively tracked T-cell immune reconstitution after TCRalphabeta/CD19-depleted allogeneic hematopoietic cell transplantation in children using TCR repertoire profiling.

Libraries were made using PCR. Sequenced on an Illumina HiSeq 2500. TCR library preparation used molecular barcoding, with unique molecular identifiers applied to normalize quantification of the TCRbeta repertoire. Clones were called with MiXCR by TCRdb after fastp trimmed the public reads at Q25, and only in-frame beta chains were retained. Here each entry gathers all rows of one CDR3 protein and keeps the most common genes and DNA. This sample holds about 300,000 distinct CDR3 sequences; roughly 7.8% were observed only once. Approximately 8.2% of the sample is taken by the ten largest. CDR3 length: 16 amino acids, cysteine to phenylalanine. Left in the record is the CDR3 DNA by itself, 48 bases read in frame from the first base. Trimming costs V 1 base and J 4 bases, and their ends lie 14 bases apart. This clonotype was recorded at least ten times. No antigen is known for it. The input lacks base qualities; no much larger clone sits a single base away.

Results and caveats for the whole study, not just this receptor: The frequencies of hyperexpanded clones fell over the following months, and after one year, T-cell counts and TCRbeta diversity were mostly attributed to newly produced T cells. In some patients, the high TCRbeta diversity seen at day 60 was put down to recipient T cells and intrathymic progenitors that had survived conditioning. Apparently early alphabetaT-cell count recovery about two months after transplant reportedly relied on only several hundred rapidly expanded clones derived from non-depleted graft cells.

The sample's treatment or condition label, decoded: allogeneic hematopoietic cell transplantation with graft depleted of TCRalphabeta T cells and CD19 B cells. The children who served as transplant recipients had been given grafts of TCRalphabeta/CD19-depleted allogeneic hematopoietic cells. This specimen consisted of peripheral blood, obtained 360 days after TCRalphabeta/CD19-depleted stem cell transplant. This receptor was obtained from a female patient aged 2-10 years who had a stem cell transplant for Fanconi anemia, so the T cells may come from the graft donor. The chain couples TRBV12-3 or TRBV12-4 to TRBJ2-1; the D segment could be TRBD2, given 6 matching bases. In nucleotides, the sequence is TGTGCCAGCAGTTTAGTTCGGGACTTCTATTACAATGAGCAGTTCTTC. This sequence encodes CASSLVRDFYYNEQFF.